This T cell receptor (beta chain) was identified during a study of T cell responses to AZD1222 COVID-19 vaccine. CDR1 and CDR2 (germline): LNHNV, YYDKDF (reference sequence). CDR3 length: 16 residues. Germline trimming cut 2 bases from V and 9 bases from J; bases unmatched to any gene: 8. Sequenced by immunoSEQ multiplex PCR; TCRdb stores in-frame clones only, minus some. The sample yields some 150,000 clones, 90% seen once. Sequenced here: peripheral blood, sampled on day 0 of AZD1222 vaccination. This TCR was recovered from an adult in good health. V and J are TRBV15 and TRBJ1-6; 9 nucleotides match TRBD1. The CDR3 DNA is TGTGCCACCAGCAGAAACCCCGGGACAGGGAGTTCACCCCTCCACTTT. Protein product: CATSRNPGTGSSPLHF.